The rows below give T cell receptor beta chains drawn from one sample of a study of regulatory T cells in long-lasting Graves disease. TCRdb re-derived calls from the multiplex PCR reads in MiXCR, one entry per CDR3 protein. The sample lists approximately 490,000 distinct CDR3 sequences, around 15% occurring once. This sample also appeared in a second study, on T cells in Graves' hyperthyroidism and ophthalmopathy.

This sample comprised peripheral blood mononuclear cells (PBMCs), obtained at new diagnosis, from a patient treated with antithyroid drugs. The receptors derive from a middle-aged man with Graves disease. Each CDR3 is given with its conserved first and last residue. The D gene is left open where the match is weak. Rows may omit the clone size; those that give it use once, few, many or a size class.

d_call,v_call,clone_size,j_call,cdr3_nt,cdr3_aa
NA,TRBV10-3,many,TRBJ2-7,TGTGCCATCAGTGTTAGGGGGTTGGGGGAGCAGTACTTC,CAISVRGLGEQYF
NA,TRBV7-2,few,TRBJ2-1,TGTGCCAGCAGCTTAGCGAAACTTGGACGACGATACGATGAGCAGTTCTTC,CASSLAKLGRRYDEQFF
TRBD1,TRBV12-3/TRBV12-4,many,TRBJ2-5,TGTGCCAGCAGAGGACAGGGGAATGAGGAGTGGGAGACCCAGTACTTC,CASRGQGNEEWETQYF
TRBD2,TRBV6-1,NA,TRBJ2-7,TGTGCCAGCAGCTGGACTAGCGGGAGGGCCAAAGAGGTCGACGAGCAGTACTTC,CASSWTSGRAKEVDEQYF
NA,TRBV28,many,TRBJ2-7,TGTGCCACGGGACCTTTCTACGAGCAGTACTTC,CATGPFYEQYF
NA,TRBV7-9,many,TRBJ2-6,TGTGCCAGCACCGACTTAGACAGGACTGGGGCCAACGTCCTGACTTTC,CASTDLDRTGANVLTF
NA,TRBV12-5,few,TRBJ1-1,TGTGCTAGTGGTTTGGTACTGCAGGGAGGGCCTGAAGCTTTCTTT,CASGLVLQGGPEAFF
TRBD2,TRBV27,NA,TRBJ2-7,TGTGCCAGCAGCGGACTAGCACCCTACGAGCAGTACTTC,CASSGLAPYEQYF
NA,TRBV28,NA,TRBJ2-5,TGTGCCAGCAGTTTAGATGAAAAAGAGACCCAGTACTTC,CASSLDEKETQYF
NA,TRBV5-5,NA,TRBJ1-2,TGTGCCAGCAGCTTAGGGACGGAATTCTATGGCTACACCTTC,CASSLGTEFYGYTF
NA,TRBV20-1,many,TRBJ2-7,TGCAGTGCTAGAGACGCGCCTTTGCAGTACTTC,CSARDAPLQYF
TRBD1,TRBV20-1,many,TRBJ1-6,TGCAGTGCCGCTAAGGGGGCCGGCTCACCCCTCCACTTT,CSAAKGAGSPLHF
NA,TRBV28,NA,TRBJ2-7,TGTGCCAGCGGTGAGTCCTACGAGCAGTACTTC,CASGESYEQYF
TRBD1,TRBV9,NA,TRBJ1-2,TGTGCCAGCAGCGTGGGACAGGGGCGGTATGGCTACACCTTC,CASSVGQGRYGYTF
TRBD2,TRBV12-3/TRBV12-4,many,TRBJ2-7,TGTGCCAGCAGCCTGGGGCCTACTAGCGTGAAGGGGGAGCAGTACTTC,CASSLGPTSVKGEQYF
TRBD1,TRBV12-5,NA,TRBJ2-5,TGTGCTAGTGGTCTGACAGGGGGAGAGACCCAGTACTTC,CASGLTGGETQYF
NA,TRBV29-1,NA,TRBJ1-1,TGCAGCGTTGGGGGAGCTCTGAACACTGAAGCTTTCTTT,CSVGGALNTEAFF
NA,TRBV12-3/TRBV12-4,few,TRBJ2-4,TGTGCCAGCAGGGTCGGGTGGGCCAAAAACATTCAGTACTTC,CASRVGWAKNIQYF
NA,TRBV20-1,many,TRBJ2-7,TGCAGTGCTAGAGAGGGCCGAGGGGGTGAGCAGTACTTC,CSAREGRGGEQYF
TRBD2,TRBV5-4,few,TRBJ2-1,TGTGCCAGCAGCTTTCGGCGGGAGGCATCCTACAATGAGCAGTTCTTC,CASSFRREASYNEQFF
NA,TRBV15,few,TRBJ2-5,TGTGCCACCAGCGGTATAGGAGGGTTAGAGACCCAGTACTTC,CATSGIGGLETQYF
NA,TRBV20-1,many,TRBJ1-1,TGCAGTGCTAGAGATGCGGAGCGAGTGACTGAAGCTTTCTTT,CSARDAERVTEAFF
TRBD2,TRBV28,many,TRBJ2-3,TGTGCCAGCAGCCCGCAGACTAGCGGGACAGGGCCAGATACGCAGTATTTT,CASSPQTSGTGPDTQYF
NA,TRBV10-3,NA,TRBJ1-4,TGTGCCATCAGTGAGTCGGCGACTGGGGGACTGTTTTTT,CAISESATGGLFF
NA,TRBV6-2/TRBV6-3,many,TRBJ2-5,TGTGCCAGCAGTTACGGTGGAGGCGGGAAGGCTCAAGAGACCCAGTACTTC,CASSYGGGGKAQETQYF
TRBD1,TRBV20-1,few,TRBJ2-3,TGCAGTGCTTCGGGACAGGGGGCCACAGATACGCAGTATTTT,CSASGQGATDTQYF
NA,TRBV5-6,NA,TRBJ1-1,TGTGCCAGCAGCGCAGCTGGACGCCCGAACACTGAAGCTTTCTTT,CASSAAGRPNTEAFF
NA,TRBV2,few,TRBJ2-1,TGTGCCAGCAGTGAATACGGGAGTATGTACAATGAGCAGCTCTTC,CASSEYGSMYNEQLF
TRBD1,TRBV10-1,many,TRBJ2-3,TGCGCCAGCAGGGGACAGGGGCCCACAGATACGCAGTATTTT,CASRGQGPTDTQYF
NA,TRBV13,NA,TRBJ2-3,TGTGCCAGCAGCTTATGGGGGCGCACAGATACGCAGTATTTT,CASSLWGRTDTQYF
NA,TRBV29-1,few,TRBJ1-2,TGCAGCGTTGACGAGCGGTTGAGGGTTGGAGGCTACACCTTC,CSVDERLRVGGYTF
TRBD1,TRBV28,NA,TRBJ1-4,TGTGCCAGCGACAGGGGGCGGTGGAAACTGTTTTTT,CASDRGRWKLFF
TRBD1,TRBV20-1,many,TRBJ2-2,TGCAGTGCTAGTTCCGGGACAGGGAACACCGGGGAGCTGTTTTTT,CSASSGTGNTGELFF
NA,TRBV18,NA,TRBJ2-7,TGTGCCAGCTCACCACCGAACGGACGCTCCTACGAGCAGTACTTC,CASSPPNGRSYEQYF
TRBD1,TRBV19,many,TRBJ2-7,TGTGCCAGTAGTGCCTCCGGGACAGCCTCCTACGAGCAGTACTTC,CASSASGTASYEQYF
TRBD2,TRBV7-8,many,TRBJ2-1,TGTGCCAGCAGCCGACGACTAGCGGGGCAAAACTACAATGAGCAGTTCTTC,CASSRRLAGQNYNEQFF
NA,TRBV28,many,TRBJ1-1,TGTGCCAGCAGTGAACACAGGGTCGGGACTGAAGCTTTCTTT,CASSEHRVGTEAFF
NA,TRBV27,many,TRBJ1-1,TGTGCCAGCAGTTATACGGGACGGTCGAACACTGAAGCTTTCTTT,CASSYTGRSNTEAFF
NA,TRBV7-3,few,TRBJ2-2,TGTGCCAGCAGCCAGACTAGTTGGAACACCGGGGAGCTGTTTTTT,CASSQTSWNTGELFF
TRBD2,TRBV2,NA,TRBJ2-1,TGTGCCAGCAGAGGGACTAGCGGGGACAATGAGCAGTTCTTC,CASRGTSGDNEQFF
NA,TRBV2,NA,TRBJ2-2,TGTGCCAGCAAGGAAGGGGGAGGGCTTGCGAACACCGGGGAGCTGTTTTTT,CASKEGGGLANTGELFF